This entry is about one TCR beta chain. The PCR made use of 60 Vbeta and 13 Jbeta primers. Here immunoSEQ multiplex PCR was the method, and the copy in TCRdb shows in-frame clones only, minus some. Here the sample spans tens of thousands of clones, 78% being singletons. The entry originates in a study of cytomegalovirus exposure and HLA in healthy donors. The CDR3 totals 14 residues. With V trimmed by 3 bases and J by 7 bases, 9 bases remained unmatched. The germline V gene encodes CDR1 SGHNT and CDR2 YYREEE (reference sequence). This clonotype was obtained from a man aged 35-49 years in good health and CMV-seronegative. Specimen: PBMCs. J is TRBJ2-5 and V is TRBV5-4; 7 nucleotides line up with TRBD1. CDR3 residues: CASSSRQGERTQYF. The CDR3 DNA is TGTGCCAGCAGCTCGCGACAGGGTGAACGGACCCAGTACTTC.